Following are 18 T cell receptor beta chains from one sample sequenced in a study of T cell responses to AZD1222 COVID-19 vaccine. Produced via immunoSEQ multiplex PCR; TCRdb's table is partial and in-frame only. The table has about 99,000 clones, about 93% seen once; the top ten hold around 5%. The sequencing here drew on peripheral blood, taken on day 0 of AZD1222 vaccination. The receptors come from an adult in good health.

V and J are TRBV19 and TRBJ1-2; D perhaps matches TRBD1 (5 bases). V gave up 7 bases and J gave up 2 bases, with 14 bases separating them. CDR3 length equals 14 residues. CDR1 and CDR2 from the germline V gene are LNHDA and SQIVND (reference sequence). CDR3 protein: CASIGGTLNYGYTF. CDR3 DNA: TGTGCCAGTATCGGGGGAACTTTAAACTATGGCTACACCTTC.

The chain has TRBV2 and TRBJ1-5; D is unclear. CDR1 and CDR2 from the germline V gene are SNHLY and FYNNEI. The length of the CDR3 is 14 residues. V lost 3 bases and J lost 0, with 6 bases in between. CDR3 protein: CASSDSYSNQPQHF. CDR3 bases: TGTGCCAGCAGTGACAGCTATAGCAATCAGCCCCAGCATTTT.

The rearrangement uses TRBV5-8 and TRBJ2-1; D gene uncertain. V was cut by 4 bases and J by 8 bases, with 13 bases left in between. The CDR3 runs to 13 residues. The germline gives CDR1 SGHTS, CDR2 YDEGEE. In DNA form, the CDR3 reads TGTGCCAGCAGCGTCTCGGGCAGTTATGAGCAGTTCTTC. Protein product: CASSVSGSYEQFF.

The V call is TRBV2, the J call TRBJ1-2; no clear D. The CDR3 is made up of 16 amino acids. Germline assignment: CDR1 SNHLY and CDR2 FYNNEI. V gave up 2 bases and J gave up 7 bases, with 20 bases separating them. CDR3 residues: CASSERALADLRGYTF. Written as DNA, the CDR3 is TGTGCCAGCAGTGAAAGGGCCCTCGCCGACTTACGTGGCTACACCTTC.

This chain connects TRBV3-1 (or the pseudogene TRBV3-2) to TRBJ2-1; D is uncertain. The CDR3 sequence is 13 residues long. V shed 0 bases and J shed 13 bases, with 13 bases lying between them. Germline V gene data show CDR1 as LGHDT and CDR2 as YNNKEL (reference sequence). The CDR3 region is CASSQDPESTQFF. Written as DNA, the CDR3 is TGTGCCAGCAGCCAAGATCCGGAGTCTACCCAGTTCTTC.

The rearrangement links TRBV11-2 to TRBJ2-5; D unclear. The CDR3 is made up of 15 amino acids. The germline gives CDR1 SGHAT, CDR2 FQNNGV. V was cut by 3 bases and J by 5 bases, with 16 bases left in between. The CDR3 reads CASSLPTPGLETQYF. The CDR3 coding sequence is TGTGCCAGCAGCTTGCCCACGCCGGGCCTCGAGACCCAGTACTTC.

The chain carries TRBV29-1 and TRBJ1-6, with a possible D match to TRBD1 (5 bases). Germline loops: CDR1 SQVTM, CDR2 ANQGSEA. This CDR3 contains 13 residues. V lost 6 bases and J lost 5, with 11 bases in between. For the CDR3, the DNA is TGCAGCGTGAGCCGGGGCGATAATTCACCCCTCCACTTT. Its translation is CSVSRGDNSPLHF.

The V call is TRBV27, the J call TRBJ2-3; D is unclear. The V gene lost 6 bases and the J gene lost 2 bases, with 9 bases spanning the gap. The CDR3 sequence is 13 residues long. Germline loops: CDR1 MNHEY, CDR2 SMNVEV (reference sequence). The DNA for the CDR3 is TGTGCCAGCAGAGGCAGCCCCACAGATACGCAGTATTTT. As protein: CASRGSPTDTQYF.

This chain links TRBV11-3 with TRBJ1-5, with D tentatively TRBD1 (5 bases). This CDR3 contains 13 residues. V was cut by 3 bases and J by 6 bases, with 9 bases left in between. The germline V gene encodes CDR1 SGHNT and CDR2 YENEEA. The CDR3 protein is CASSLGGGQPQHF. The CDR3 bases are TGTGCCAGCAGCTTGGGGGGTGGTCAGCCCCAGCATTTT.

The chain links TRBV5-6 to TRBJ2-5; D perhaps matches TRBD2 (6 bases). V lost 7 bases to trimming and J lost 1 base, with 17 bases between them. Per germline, CDR1 SGHDT and CDR2 YYEEEE. The length of the CDR3 is 15 residues. The CDR3 is CASLPLREVQETQYF. Written as DNA, the CDR3 is TGTGCCAGCCTACCGCTGAGGGAGGTCCAAGAGACCCAGTACTTC. The entire variable domain, with the rest obtained from reference TRBV5-6 and TRBJ2-5, is as follows: DAGVTQSPTHLIKTRGQQVTLRCSPKSGHDTVSWYQQALGQGPQFIFQYYEEEERQRGNFPDRFSGHQFPNYSSELNVNALLLGDSALYLCASLPLREVQETQYFGPGTRLLVL.

V usage is TRBV7-2 and J usage is TRBJ2-1; D remains unclear. V dropped 1 base and J dropped 7 bases, with 11 bases sitting between them. CDR1 is SGHTA and CDR2 is FQGNSA in the germline V gene. The CDR3 contains 14 residues. The CDR3 spells CASSLELVGNEQFF. CDR3 coding DNA: TGTGCCAGCAGCTTAGAATTGGTAGGAAATGAGCAGTTCTTC.

The J gene is TRBJ1-6, the V gene TRBV6-5; 7 bases align to TRBD1. The CDR3 is 15 amino acids. CDR1 and CDR2 (germline): MNHEY, SVGAGI. Germline trimming cut 7 bases from V and 7 bases from J; bases unmatched to any gene: 10. The CDR3 here is CASKYETGPNSPLHF. The CDR3 DNA follows: TGTGCCAGCAAATATGAGACAGGGCCAAATTCACCCCTCCACTTT.

V usage is TRBV6-4 and J usage is TRBJ2-3, with 10 positions matching TRBD2. The CDR3 extends over 16 amino acids. Germline CDR1 is MRHNA and CDR2 is SNTAGT. V was pared by 4 bases and J by 2 bases, with 6 bases of the junction left unmatched. The CDR3 region is CASSGRAGGATDTQYF. The CDR3 coding sequence is TGTGCCAGCAGTGGAAGAGCGGGGGGGGCCACAGATACGCAGTATTTT.

The chain links TRBV5-1 to TRBJ2-1, with D perhaps TRBD2 (6 bases). Trimming removed 1 base from V and 4 bases from J, with 9 bases in between. In germline, CDR1 is SGHRS, CDR2 YFSETQ. The CDR3 consists of 14 residues. CDR3 in amino acids: CASSLTSRYNEQFF. Written as DNA, the CDR3 is TGCGCCAGCAGCTTGACTAGCAGGTACAATGAGCAGTTCTTC.

This clone is labeled medium-sized. This chain connects TRBV7-6 to TRBJ2-2; D remains unclear. Trimming removed 1 base at V and 6 bases at J, with 3 bases between. The length of the CDR3 is 12 residues. CDR1 is SGHVS and CDR2 is FNYEAQ in the germline V gene. CDR3 region: CASSLEAGELFF. The CDR3 nucleotides read TGTGCCAGCAGCTTAGAGGCCGGGGAGCTGTTTTTT.

The chain couples TRBV11-2 to TRBJ2-7, with 9 bases aligning to TRBD2. Germline CDR1 SGHAT, CDR2 FQNNGV. The CDR3 is 15 residues long. J lost 3 bases, V lost 3 bases, and 6 bases had no gene match. CDR3 sequence (DNA): TGTGCCAGCAGCTTGTGGCGGGGGGGGATCTACGAGCAGTACTTC. Protein product: CASSLWRGGIYEQYF.

The CDR3 coding sequence is TGTGCCAGTAGTCTGGGAGATAATGAAAAACTGTTTTTT. Translation: CASSLGDNEKLFF. The chain couples TRBV19 to TRBJ1-4; D ambiguous. The CDR3 covers 13 residues. Germline-derived CDR1 and CDR2 are LNHDA and SQIVND (reference sequence). Trimming took off 5 bases at V and 4 bases at J, with 8 bases between the two ends.

The rearrangement links TRBV6-5 to TRBJ1-1; 8 positions match TRBD1. The CDR3 sequence is 14 residues long. Germline V gene sequence: CDR1 MNHEY, CDR2 SVGAGI. Trimming took 10 bases from V and 2 from J; bases not matched to a gene: 9. The CDR3 here is CATFTDRGNTEAFF. The CDR3, as DNA: TGTGCCACCTTTACCGACAGGGGAAACACTGAAGCTTTCTTT.